Below, 18 T cell receptor beta chains from the same sample are listed, as sequenced in a study of blood T cell repertoires in COVID-19. The assay was immunoSEQ multiplex PCR, and TCRdb's table has in-frame clones only and misses some. The sample gives 150,000 to 200,000 clones, nearly 90% of which show up once; 1.5% to 2% is in the top ten. Sequencing input: peripheral blood. These receptors all come from a man between 18 and 29 years old who had recovered from COVID-19.

The V and J genes are TRBV3-1 (or the pseudogene TRBV3-2) and TRBJ2-3; 14 bases match TRBD2. This CDR3 spans 19 amino acids. V shed 0 bases and J 2 bases; nucleotides not matched to a gene: 7. Germline V gene lookup returns CDR1 LGHDT and CDR2 YNNKEL (reference sequence). CDR3: CASSQDRGLAGVVTDTQYF. DNA of the CDR3: TGTGCCAGCAGCCAAGATCGGGGACTAGCGGGAGTAGTCACAGATACGCAGTATTTT.

This clone showed up just once. The chain couples TRBV30 to TRBJ1-2; D might be TRBD1 (5 bases). The CDR3 spans 14 residues. Trimming cost V 0 bases and J 2 bases, with 10 bases left between them. Germline values: CDR1 GTSNPN, CDR2 SVGIG (reference sequence). The CDR3 DNA reads as TGTGCCTGGAGTGTAGGGGAACTGAACTATGGCTACACCTTC. Amino acids: CAWSVGELNYGYTF.

The chain combines TRBV10-3 with TRBJ2-5; D remains unclear. The V end was cut by 4 bases, the J end by 2 bases, with 23 bases between. This CDR3 has 18 residues. CDR1 ENHRY and CDR2 SYGVKD come from the germline V gene. The DNA for the CDR3 is TGTGCCATCAGTGTATCTTTTGAGCGTTCCAAGGTACAAGAGACCCAGTACTTC. The encoded protein is CAISVSFERSKVQETQYF.

In nucleotides, the CDR3 is TGTGCCAGCAGTGATGGCAACTACAATGAGCAGTTCTTC. This codes for CASSDGNYNEQFF. This chain joins TRBV2 and TRBJ2-1, with D unresolved. Trimming took 3 bases from V and 3 from J, leaving 6 bases between them. In germline, CDR1 is SNHLY, CDR2 FYNNEI. This CDR3 contains 13 residues.

The genes are TRBV4-1 and TRBJ2-1; 9 bases fit TRBD1. The CDR3 is made up of 16 amino acids. J gave up 10 bases and V 2 bases, and 12 bases lay outside the gene matches. CDR1 is MGHRA, CDR2 YSYEKL, per germline. CDR3 in amino acids: CASSQQIWTGVEEQFF. CDR3 in DNA: TGCGCCAGCAGCCAACAGATTTGGACAGGGGTGGAGGAGCAGTTCTTC.

V and J are TRBV7-2 and TRBJ1-1; D is undetermined. The CDR3 consists of 13 residues. V was trimmed by 2 bases and J by 10 bases, leaving 14 bases between them. Germline-derived CDR1 and CDR2 are SGHTA and FQGNSA. CDR3 bases: TGTGCCAGCAGCTTATCCCAAAGCTTCCGAGCTTTCTTT. Its protein product is CASSLSQSFRAFF.

The chain uses TRBV29-1 and TRBJ2-3, with 7 bases fitting TRBD2. CDR1 and CDR2 from the germline V gene are SQVTM and ANQGSEA. The V and J ends lost 4 bases and 7 bases, in that order; junction bases with no gene match: 20. The CDR3 extends over 17 amino acids. In nucleotides, the CDR3 is TGCAGCGTTGCCCCCGGGGTAGCGGGTGGTATCATAAATACGCAGTATTTT. It codes for CSVAPGVAGGIINTQYF.

This clone was seen just once. The chain combines TRBV18 with TRBJ2-5; D is ambiguous. Trimming cost V 3 bases and J 5 bases, with 10 bases left between them. CDR1 is KGHSH and CDR2 is LQKENI in the germline V gene. The length of the CDR3 is 13 residues. CDR3: CASSPLLTETQYF. The CDR3 DNA is TGTGCCAGCTCACCCTTACTTACGGAGACCCAGTACTTC.

The chain has TRBV6-5 and TRBJ2-7, with TRBD2 matching over 9 bases. CDR1 and CDR2 (germline): MNHEY, SVGAGI. The CDR3 has 15 residues. The V segment lost 6 bases and the J segment 0 bases; nucleotides outside the gene matches: 6. The CDR3 sequence is CASRPGLASSYEQYF. In DNA form, the CDR3 reads TGTGCCAGCAGACCGGGACTAGCCAGCTCCTACGAGCAGTACTTC.

This sequence joins TRBV27 and TRBJ2-7, with D tentatively TRBD2 (5 bases). Trimming left V 10 bases short and J 5 bases short, with 12 bases between. Per the germline V gene, CDR1 is MNHEY and CDR2 is SMNVEV (reference sequence). The CDR3 covers 11 residues. The chain's CDR3 is CATRRRDEQYF. The CDR3 nucleotides read TGTGCCACCCGACGGCGGGACGAGCAGTACTTC.

The chain joins TRBV4-3 to TRBJ1-2; 8 bases agree with TRBD1. V lost 5 bases, J lost 8 bases, and 4 bases stayed unmatched. This CDR3 spans 12 amino acids. Germline lookup yields CDR1 LGHNA and CDR2 YSLEER. This CDR3 reads CASSGQGWGYTF. The CDR3 DNA is TGCGCCAGCAGCGGACAGGGATGGGGCTACACCTTC.

The chain employs TRBV5-1 and TRBJ1-5; no firm D call. Germline-derived CDR1 and CDR2 are SGHRS and YFSETQ. The CDR3 contains 13 residues. V was clipped by 2 bases and J by 4 bases, with 7 bases between them. For the CDR3, the DNA is TGCGCCAGCAGCTTATCAGAAAATCAGCCCCAGCATTTT. This gives the protein CASSLSENQPQHF.

This clone has just one count. The chain employs TRBV19 and TRBJ2-5; 8 bases fit TRBD1. CDR1 is LNHDA and CDR2 is SQIVND in the germline V gene (reference sequence). V trimming: 6 bases; J trimming: 5 bases; junction bases outside the gene matches: 8. This CDR3 spans 14 amino acids. CDR3 nucleotides: TGTGCCAGTAGCTCAGGGGGCGCGGGGGAGACCCAGTACTTC. This sequence encodes CASSSGGAGETQYF.

The rearrangement links TRBV7-9 to TRBJ2-7, with TRBD2 identical over 13 bases. The CDR3 length is 15 residues. Looked up from germline, CDR1 is SEHNR and CDR2 is FQNEAQ (reference sequence). The V gene end was trimmed by 5 bases and the J gene end by 5 bases; junction bases not matched to a gene: 6. The CDR3 coding sequence is TGTGCCAGCAGCCGCCGGACTAGCGGGAGTAACGAGCAGTACTTC. It is translated as CASSRRTSGSNEQYF. Full variable domain (rest looked up from reference TRBV7-9 and TRBJ2-7): DTGVSQNPRHKITKRGQNVTFRCDPISEHNRLYWYRQTLGQGPEFLTYFQNEAQLEKSRLLSDRFSAERPKGSFSTLEIQRTEQGDSAMYLCASSRRTSGSNEQYFGPGTRLTVT.

The chain employs TRBV23-1 and TRBJ1-6; D uncertain. TRBV23-1 is marked as an open reading frame, function uncertain. Trimming took 2 bases from V and 12 from J, leaving 14 bases between them. This CDR3 comprises 14 residues. CDR3 residues: CASSQGTVVEPLHF. The CDR3 nucleotides are TGCGCCAGCAGTCAAGGTACAGTGGTTGAACCCCTCCACTTT.

This clone was observed a single time. The chain uses TRBV30 and TRBJ2-3, with TRBD2 identical over 8 bases. The germline gives CDR1 GTSNPN, CDR2 SVGIG (reference sequence). V trimming: 3 bases; J trimming: 3 bases; junction bases outside the gene matches: 5. There are 14 residues in the CDR3. CDR3 sequence reads: CAWSATSATDTQYF. CDR3 in DNA: TGTGCCTGGAGCGCGACTAGCGCTACAGATACGCAGTATTTT.

The chain uses TRBV28 and TRBJ1-1; weak D call: TRBD1 (6 bases). Trimming shortened V by 4 bases and J by 0 bases, and 24 bases separated the two germline ends. The germline gives CDR1 MDHEN, CDR2 SYDVKM. CDR3 length equals 19 residues. The CDR3 nucleotides are TGTGCCAGCAGTTCGTCAGGGGCCCCCCCGGGATACATGAACACTGAAGCTTTCTTT. Encoded protein: CASSSSGAPPGYMNTEAFF.

CDR3 sequence reads: CASSLGLGRTSGRWGTGELFF. The CDR3 bases are TGTGCCAGCAGTTTAGGGCTTGGTAGGACTAGCGGGAGGTGGGGCACCGGGGAGCTGTTTTTT. This chain links TRBV27 with TRBJ2-2; 14 bases are a match to TRBD2. From germline, CDR1 is MNHEY and CDR2 SMNVEV (reference sequence). The CDR3 loop spans 21 amino acids. V lost 2 bases and J lost 4; bases outside the gene matches: 15.